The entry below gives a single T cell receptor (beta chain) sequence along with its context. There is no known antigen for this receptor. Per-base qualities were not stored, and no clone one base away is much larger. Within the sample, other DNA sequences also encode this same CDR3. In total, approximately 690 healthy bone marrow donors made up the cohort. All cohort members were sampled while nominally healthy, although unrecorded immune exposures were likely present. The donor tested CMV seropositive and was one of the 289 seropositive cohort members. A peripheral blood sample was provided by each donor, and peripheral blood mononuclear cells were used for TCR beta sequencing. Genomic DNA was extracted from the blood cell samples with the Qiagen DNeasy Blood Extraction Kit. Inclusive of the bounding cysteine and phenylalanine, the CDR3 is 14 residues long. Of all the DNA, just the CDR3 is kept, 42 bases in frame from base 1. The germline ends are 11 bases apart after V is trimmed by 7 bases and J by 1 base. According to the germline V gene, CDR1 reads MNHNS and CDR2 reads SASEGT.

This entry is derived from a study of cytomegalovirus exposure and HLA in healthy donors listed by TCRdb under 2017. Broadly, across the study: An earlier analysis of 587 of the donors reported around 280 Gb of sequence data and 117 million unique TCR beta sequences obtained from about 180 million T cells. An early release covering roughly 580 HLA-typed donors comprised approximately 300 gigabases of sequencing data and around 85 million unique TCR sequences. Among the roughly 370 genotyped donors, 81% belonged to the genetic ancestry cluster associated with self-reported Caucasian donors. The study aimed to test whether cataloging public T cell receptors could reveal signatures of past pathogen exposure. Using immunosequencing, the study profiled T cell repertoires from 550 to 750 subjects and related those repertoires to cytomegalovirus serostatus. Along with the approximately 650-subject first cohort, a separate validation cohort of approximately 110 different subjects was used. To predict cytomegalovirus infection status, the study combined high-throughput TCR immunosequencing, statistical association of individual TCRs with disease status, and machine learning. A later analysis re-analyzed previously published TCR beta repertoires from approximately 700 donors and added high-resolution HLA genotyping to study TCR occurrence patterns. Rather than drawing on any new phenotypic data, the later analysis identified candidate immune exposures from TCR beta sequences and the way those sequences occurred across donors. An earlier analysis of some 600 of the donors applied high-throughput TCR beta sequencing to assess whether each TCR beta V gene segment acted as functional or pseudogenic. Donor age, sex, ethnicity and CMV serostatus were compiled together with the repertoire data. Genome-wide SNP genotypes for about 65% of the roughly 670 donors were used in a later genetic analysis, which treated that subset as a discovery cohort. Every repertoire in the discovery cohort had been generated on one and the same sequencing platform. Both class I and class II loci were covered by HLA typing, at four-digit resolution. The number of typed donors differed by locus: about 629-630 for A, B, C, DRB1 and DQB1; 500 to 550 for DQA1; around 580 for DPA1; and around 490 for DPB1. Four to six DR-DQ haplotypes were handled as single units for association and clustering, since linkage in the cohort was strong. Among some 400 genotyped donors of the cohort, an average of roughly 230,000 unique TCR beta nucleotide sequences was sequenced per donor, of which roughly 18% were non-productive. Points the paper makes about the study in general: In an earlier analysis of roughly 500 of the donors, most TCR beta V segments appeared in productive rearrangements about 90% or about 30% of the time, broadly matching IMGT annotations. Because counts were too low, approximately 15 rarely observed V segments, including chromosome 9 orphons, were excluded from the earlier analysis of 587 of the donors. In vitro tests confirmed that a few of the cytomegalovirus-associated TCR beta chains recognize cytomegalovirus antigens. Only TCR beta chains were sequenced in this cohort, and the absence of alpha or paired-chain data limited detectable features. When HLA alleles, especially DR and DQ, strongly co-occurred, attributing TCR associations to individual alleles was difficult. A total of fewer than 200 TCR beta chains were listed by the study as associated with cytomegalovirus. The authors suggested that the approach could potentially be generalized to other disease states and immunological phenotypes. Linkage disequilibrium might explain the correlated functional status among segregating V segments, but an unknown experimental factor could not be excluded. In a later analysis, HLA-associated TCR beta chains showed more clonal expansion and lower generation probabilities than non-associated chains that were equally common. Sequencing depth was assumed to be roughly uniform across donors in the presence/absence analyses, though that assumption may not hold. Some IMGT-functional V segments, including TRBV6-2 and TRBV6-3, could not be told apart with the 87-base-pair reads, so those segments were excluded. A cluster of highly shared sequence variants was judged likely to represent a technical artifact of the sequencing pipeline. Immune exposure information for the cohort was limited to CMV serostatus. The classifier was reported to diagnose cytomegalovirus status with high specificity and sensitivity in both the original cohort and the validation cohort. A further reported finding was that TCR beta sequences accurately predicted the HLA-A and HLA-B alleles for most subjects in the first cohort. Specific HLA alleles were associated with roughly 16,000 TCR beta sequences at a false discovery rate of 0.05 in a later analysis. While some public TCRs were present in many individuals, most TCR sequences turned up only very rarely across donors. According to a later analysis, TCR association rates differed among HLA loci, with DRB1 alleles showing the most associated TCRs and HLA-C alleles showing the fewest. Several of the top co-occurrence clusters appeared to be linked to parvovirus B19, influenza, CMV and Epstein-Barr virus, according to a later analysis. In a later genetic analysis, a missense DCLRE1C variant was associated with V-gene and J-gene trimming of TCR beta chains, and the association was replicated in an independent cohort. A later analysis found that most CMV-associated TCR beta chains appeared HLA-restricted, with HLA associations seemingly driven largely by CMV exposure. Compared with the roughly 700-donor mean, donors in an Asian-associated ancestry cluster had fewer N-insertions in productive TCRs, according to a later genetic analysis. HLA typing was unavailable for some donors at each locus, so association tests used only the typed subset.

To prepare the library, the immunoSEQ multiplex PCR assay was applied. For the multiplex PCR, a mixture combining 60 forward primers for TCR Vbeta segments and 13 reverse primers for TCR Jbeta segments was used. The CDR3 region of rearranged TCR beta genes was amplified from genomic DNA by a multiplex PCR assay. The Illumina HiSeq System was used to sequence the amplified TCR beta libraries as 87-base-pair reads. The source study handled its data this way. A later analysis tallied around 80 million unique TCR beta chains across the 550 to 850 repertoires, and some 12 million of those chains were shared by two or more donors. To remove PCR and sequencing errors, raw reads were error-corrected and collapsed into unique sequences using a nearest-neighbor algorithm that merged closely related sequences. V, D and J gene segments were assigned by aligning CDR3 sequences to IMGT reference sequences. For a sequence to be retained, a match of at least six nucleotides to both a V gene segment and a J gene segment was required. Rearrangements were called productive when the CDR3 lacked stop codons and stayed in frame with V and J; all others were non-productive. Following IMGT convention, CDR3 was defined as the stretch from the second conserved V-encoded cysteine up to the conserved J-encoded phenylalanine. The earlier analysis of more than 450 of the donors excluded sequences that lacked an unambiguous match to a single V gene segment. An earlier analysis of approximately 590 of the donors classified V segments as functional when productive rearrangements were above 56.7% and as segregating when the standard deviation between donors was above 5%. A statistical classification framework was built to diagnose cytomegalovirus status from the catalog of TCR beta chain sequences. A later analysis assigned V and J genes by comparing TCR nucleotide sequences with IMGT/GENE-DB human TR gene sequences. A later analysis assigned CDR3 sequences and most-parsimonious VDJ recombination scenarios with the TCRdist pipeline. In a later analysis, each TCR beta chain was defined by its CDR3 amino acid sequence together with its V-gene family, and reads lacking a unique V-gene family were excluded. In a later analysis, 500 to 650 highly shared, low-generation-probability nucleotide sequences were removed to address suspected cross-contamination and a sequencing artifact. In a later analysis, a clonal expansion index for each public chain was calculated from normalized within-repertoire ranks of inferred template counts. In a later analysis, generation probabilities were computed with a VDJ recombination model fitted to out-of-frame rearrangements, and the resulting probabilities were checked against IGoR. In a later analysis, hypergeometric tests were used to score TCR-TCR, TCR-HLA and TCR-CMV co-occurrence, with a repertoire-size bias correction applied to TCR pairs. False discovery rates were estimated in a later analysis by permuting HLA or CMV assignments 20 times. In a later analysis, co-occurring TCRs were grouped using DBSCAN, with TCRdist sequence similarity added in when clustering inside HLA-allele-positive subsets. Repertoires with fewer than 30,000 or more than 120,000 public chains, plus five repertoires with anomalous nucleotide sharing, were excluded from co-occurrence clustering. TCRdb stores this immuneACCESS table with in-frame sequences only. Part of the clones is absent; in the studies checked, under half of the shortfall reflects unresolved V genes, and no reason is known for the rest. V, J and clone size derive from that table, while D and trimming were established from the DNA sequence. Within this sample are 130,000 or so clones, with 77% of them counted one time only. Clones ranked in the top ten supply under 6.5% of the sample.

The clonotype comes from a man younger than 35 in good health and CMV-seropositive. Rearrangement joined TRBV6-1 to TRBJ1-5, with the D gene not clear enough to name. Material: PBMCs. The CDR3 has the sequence CASNPTGSNQPQHF. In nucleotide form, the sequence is TGTGCCAGCAATCCGACGGGGAGCAATCAGCCCCAGCATTTT.